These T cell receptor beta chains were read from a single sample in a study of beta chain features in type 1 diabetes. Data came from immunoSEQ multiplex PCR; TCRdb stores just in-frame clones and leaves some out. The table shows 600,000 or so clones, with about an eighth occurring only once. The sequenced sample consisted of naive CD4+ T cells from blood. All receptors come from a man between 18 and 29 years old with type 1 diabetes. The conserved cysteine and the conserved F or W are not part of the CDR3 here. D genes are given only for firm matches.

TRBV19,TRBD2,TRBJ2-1,ASSARQASGSWGNEQF
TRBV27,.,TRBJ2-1,ASSPISLWGLGPHNEQF
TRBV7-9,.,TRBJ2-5,ASTPLQTQY
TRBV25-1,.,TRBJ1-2,ASSEGGIYGYT
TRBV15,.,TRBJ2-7,ATSRERFEYEQY
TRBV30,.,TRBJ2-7,AWSLTGAYEQY
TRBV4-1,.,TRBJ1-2,ASSQDPRERAGYT
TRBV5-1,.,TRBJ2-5,ASSLDTRETQY
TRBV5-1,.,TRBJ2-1,ASSLEDPSYNEQF
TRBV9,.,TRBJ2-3,ASSVDLDTDTQY
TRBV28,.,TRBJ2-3,ASSLSSTDTQY
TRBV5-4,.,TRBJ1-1,ASSLEENTEAF